Here is one T cell receptor (beta chain) with its context. Its antigen is currently unknown. CDR1 and CDR2 (germline): SGHAT, FQNNGV. V was clipped by 9 bases and J by 2 bases, with 18 bases between them. The CDR3 has 15 residues. This specimen comes from a study of tumor-infiltrating lymphocytes in primary liver carcinoma. General observations from the study: A significantly higher top-250-clone fraction was found in tumors than in blood (p = 0.039).

With around 490 ng total RNA as template and a constant-region primer, TCR beta cDNA was made. Libraries for TCR beta were built through three nested multiplex PCR rounds, which together made up a slightly modified ARM-PCR procedure. The study ran its first two PCR rounds for about 11 cycles each, using TRBV1-TRBV30 forward primers and a C-beta reverse primer. One entry per CDR3 protein results from TCRdb running MiXCR on the multiplex PCR reads. Altogether 310,000 or so distinct CDR3 sequences are present, 65% being singletons, with the ten largest covering about 6.3%. Germline DNA was also extracted, with blood RNA taken from unsorted whole blood.

Sequencing input: peripheral blood. The sequence came from a middle-aged man with primary liver carcinoma and hepatitis B virus infection. The gene calls are TRBV11-2 and TRBJ2-3; a weak D match, TRBD2 (5 bases). This chain's CDR3 is CASRDSEYPTDTQYF. In nucleotides, the CDR3 is TGTGCCAGTAGAGATAGCGAATATCCCACAGATACGCAGTATTTT.